This T cell receptor beta chain was sequenced for a study of OX40 agonist ivuxolimab in advanced cancers. For the study at large: Antecedent anti-PD-1, anti-PD-L1 or anti-CTLA-4 therapy was permissible, with roughly 36% having received some. Two patients with cutaneous melanoma and one with hepatocellular carcinoma, three in total, showed partial responses.

Measured with immunoSEQ multiplex PCR; TCRdb has only the in-frame clones, and not every one. The sample yields roughly 60,000 clones, 84% seen once. Whole-study findings and limits: Some nonresponders likewise displayed low normalized T-cell clonal expansion.

A note on this clone: The antigen is undetermined. The same CDR3 arises from other DNA sequences in this sample as well.

The length of the CDR3 is 14 residues. CDR1 and CDR2 from the germline V gene are WNHNN and SYGVQD (reference sequence). The germline V and J ends were trimmed by 4 bases and 0 bases, with 7 bases remaining between them. Specimen: CD4+ or CD8+ T cells sorted from blood, collected in a trial of the OX40 agonist ivuxolimab. This sequence was found in an adult with an advanced solid tumor such as melanoma, head and neck, liver or kidney cancer. V usage is TRBV10-1 and J usage is TRBJ2-1, with a weak D call TRBD1 (6 bases). DNA of the CDR3: TGCGCCAGCAGTGCAGGGGCCTCCTACAATGAGCAGTTCTTC. Translating gives CASSAGASYNEQFF.